These 22 T cell receptor beta chains came from one sample sequenced in a study of cytomegalovirus exposure and HLA in healthy donors. 13 Jbeta primers and 60 Vbeta primers were used for the PCR. Method: immunoSEQ multiplex PCR; TCRdb's copy keeps in-frame clones and lacks some. The sample lists 180,000 or so clones; about 75% were seen once. The sequencing input was PBMCs. Source of these receptors: a woman aged 40 to 55 in good health and CMV-seropositive.

Only a few counts were recorded for this clone. This specimen includes other DNA sequences encoding the same CDR3. The V gene is TRBV19, the J gene TRBJ1-1, with 8 bases fitting TRBD1. This CDR3 comprises 13 residues. The germline CDR1 and CDR2 sequences are LNHDA and SQIVND (reference sequence). V trimming: 6 bases; J trimming: 3 bases; junction bases outside the gene matches: 3. This CDR3 reads CASSTTGDTEAFF. The DNA for the CDR3 is TGTGCCAGTAGCACGACAGGGGACACTGAAGCTTTCTTT.

V and J are TRBV28 and TRBJ2-3, with 9 bases lining up with TRBD2. The CDR3 consists of 15 residues. Germline trimming cut 5 bases from V and 4 bases from J; bases unmatched to any gene: 7. Per germline, CDR1 MDHEN and CDR2 SYDVKM. This CDR3 reads CASSRSGSTADTQYF. The CDR3 nucleotides read TGTGCCAGCAGTCGTAGCGGGAGTACGGCAGATACGCAGTATTTT.

The CDR3 DNA reads as TGTGCCAGCAGCAAACGACAGGGACTTGGGGAGACCCAGTACTTC. It translates to CASSKRQGLGETQYF. The chain has TRBV9 and TRBJ2-5, with D tentatively TRBD1 (7 bases). Trimming cost V 4 bases and J 5 bases, with 18 bases left between them. The CDR3 length is 15 residues. Germline CDR1 reads SGDLS; CDR2 reads YYNGEE.

This chain uses TRBV19 with TRBJ2-7, with 8 bases fitting TRBD1. Germline CDR1 and CDR2: LNHDA and SQIVND (reference sequence). CDR3 length: 15 amino acids. V gave up 5 bases and J gave up 2 bases; unmatched junction bases: 8. Here the CDR3 reads CASSPGTGATYEQYF. Written as DNA, the CDR3 is TGTGCCAGTAGTCCCGGGACAGGTGCTACCTACGAGCAGTACTTC.

The chain couples TRBV7-8 to TRBJ1-2; 12 bases match TRBD1. This CDR3 is 15 amino acids long. Looked up from germline, CDR1 is SGHVS and CDR2 is FQNEAQ. Germline trimming cut 5 bases from V and 4 bases from J; bases unmatched to any gene: 5. CDR3: CASSPVGQGAYGYTF. In DNA, the CDR3 is TGTGCCAGCAGCCCAGTGGGACAGGGGGCCTATGGCTACACCTTC.

This chain joins TRBV28 and TRBJ2-1; 8 bases match TRBD1. Per germline, CDR1 MDHEN and CDR2 SYDVKM. V dropped 10 bases and J dropped 5; count of bases not matched to a gene: 22. This CDR3 region has 18 residues. The chain's CDR3 is CATSDRAGEASRNNEQFF. The CDR3 nucleotides are TGTGCCACATCGGACAGGGCAGGGGAAGCCTCCAGGAACAATGAGCAGTTCTTC.

This chain joins TRBV4-2 and TRBJ2-3, with 7 bases identical to TRBD2. The CDR3 has 13 amino acids. V was clipped by 1 base and J by 10 bases; unmatched bases: 5. The germline CDR1 and CDR2 sequences are LGHNA and YNFKEQ. This chain's CDR3 is CASSQGTRSAQYF. CDR3 DNA sequence: TGTGCCAGCAGCCAAGGGACTAGATCGGCGCAGTATTTT.

The chain carries TRBV28 and TRBJ1-3; possibly TRBD1 for D (6 bases). V was pared by 7 bases and J by 2 bases, with 9 bases between. This CDR3 comprises 13 residues. Looked up from germline, CDR1 is MDHEN and CDR2 is SYDVKM. The CDR3 loop reads CASKQGPGNTIYF. The CDR3 DNA reads TGTGCCAGCAAGCAGGGGCCTGGAAACACCATATATTTT.

The chain is built from TRBV7-2 and TRBJ1-2; D perhaps matches TRBD1 (6 bases). The CDR3 sequence is 14 residues long. V shed 5 bases and J shed 2 bases, with 12 bases lying between them. Germline-derived CDR1 and CDR2 are SGHTA and FQGNSA. CDR3 residues: CASSVRQENYGYTF. CDR3 DNA: TGTGCCAGCAGCGTCCGACAGGAAAACTATGGCTACACCTTC.

The V gene is TRBV18, the J gene TRBJ2-1; TRBD2 is a possible D gene (5 bases). Germline-derived CDR1 and CDR2 are KGHSH and LQKENI. The CDR3 has 15 amino acids. The germline V and J ends were trimmed by 3 bases and 1 base, with 10 bases remaining between them. The CDR3 loop is CASSPAGRSYNEQFF. CDR3 DNA: TGTGCCAGCTCACCCGCGGGTCGGTCCTACAATGAGCAGTTCTTC.

The rearrangement uses TRBV6-1 and TRBJ2-7, with 11 bases matching TRBD2. Germline loops: CDR1 MNHNS, CDR2 SASEGT. This CDR3 spans 18 amino acids. V lost 4 bases, J lost 4 bases, and 15 bases stayed unmatched. CDR3 bases: TGTGCCAGCAGTGCCCTTAGCGGGAGGGGCGTCCCCGTTTACGAGCAGTACTTC. It is translated as CASSALSGRGVPVYEQYF.

The CDR3 coding sequence is TGCGCCAGCAGACGGACAGGGGTAATCTACGAGCAGTACTTC. It encodes CASRRTGVIYEQYF. The rearrangement links TRBV5-1 to TRBJ2-7, with 9 bases identical to TRBD1. With V trimmed by 5 bases and J by 3 bases, 6 bases remained unmatched. CDR1 and CDR2 (germline): SGHRS, YFSETQ. There are 14 residues in the CDR3.

This clone came up once. The chain employs TRBV11-2 and TRBJ2-7; D is possibly TRBD1 (6 bases). The CDR3 runs 14 residues. CDR1 is SGHAT, CDR2 FQNNGV, per germline. Trimming shortened V by 1 base and J by 2 bases, and 9 bases separated the two germline ends. CDR3 sequence (DNA): TGTGCCAGCAGCTTAGGGGGACAAGCCTACGAGCAGTACTTC. Residues: CASSLGGQAYEQYF.

A note on this clone: The sample carries other DNA sequences with the same CDR3. The V gene is TRBV18, the J gene TRBJ1-5; TRBD1 aligns across 7 bases. Trimming at V came to 3 bases and at J to 2 bases, leaving 1 base not matched to a gene. The CDR3 is made up of 14 amino acids. From germline, CDR1 is KGHSH and CDR2 LQKENI. The CDR3 bases are TGTGCCAGCTCACCCGGGACAGGCAATCAGCCCCAGCATTTT. This sequence encodes CASSPGTGNQPQHF. Full variable domain (rest looked up from reference TRBV18 and TRBJ1-5): NAGVMQNPRHLVRRRGQEARLRCSPMKGHSHVYWYRQLPEEGLKFMVYLQKENIIDESGMPKERFSAEFPKEGPSILRIQQVVRGDSAAYFCASSPGTGNQPQHFGDGTRLSIL.

V and J are TRBV27 and TRBJ1-5; the D gene is possibly TRBD1 (6 bases). V lost 5 bases and J 2 bases, leaving 13 bases between the germline ends. The length of the CDR3 is 15 residues. CDR1 is MNHEY and CDR2 is SMNVEV in the germline V gene (reference sequence). CDR3 region: CASSAGAVGNQPQHF. DNA of the CDR3: TGTGCCAGCAGTGCAGGGGCTGTAGGCAATCAGCCCCAGCATTTT.

The genes are TRBV5-1 and TRBJ2-5; D perhaps matches TRBD1 (7 bases). Germline V gene lookup returns CDR1 SGHRS and CDR2 YFSETQ. The CDR3 has 17 amino acids. V was shortened by 0 bases and J by 1 base, with 16 bases between the two germline ends. CDR3: CASSLALEGASQETQYF. In DNA, the CDR3 is TGCGCCAGCAGCTTGGCCCTGGAGGGGGCTTCCCAAGAGACCCAGTACTTC.

This clone came up a few times. The V gene is TRBV5-4, the J gene TRBJ2-1; a possible D gene is TRBD2 (6 bases). Germline V gives CDR1 SGHNT, CDR2 YYREEE (reference sequence). CDR3 length equals 16 residues. V gave up 4 bases and J gave up 2 bases, with 16 bases separating them. DNA of the CDR3: TGTGCCAGCAGCCCCACTAGCCTCCTAACCTACAATGAGCAGTTCTTC. Its protein product is CASSPTSLLTYNEQFF.

The chain links TRBV19 to TRBJ2-4; 9 bases are shared with TRBD1. The CDR3 spans 18 residues. CDR1 and CDR2 from the germline V gene are LNHDA and SQIVND (reference sequence). The J segment lost 0 bases and the V segment lost 5 bases, leaving 11 bases of the junction unmatched. CDR3 sequence (DNA): TGTGCCAGTAGTCCGGGACAGGGTCCCCTTTTAGCCAAAAACATTCAGTACTTC. It encodes CASSPGQGPLLAKNIQYF. Supplemented by reference TRBV19 and TRBJ2-4, the full variable domain reads DGGITQSPKYLFRKEGQNVTLSCEQNLNHDAMYWYRQDPGQGLRLIYYSQIVNDFQKGDIAEGYSVSREKKESFPLTVTSAQKNPTAFYLCASSPGQGPLLAKNIQYFGAGTRLSVL.

The J gene is TRBJ2-1, the V gene TRBV28; TRBD2 matches 8 bases. Losses at the gene ends were 3 bases for V and 6 bases for J; bases not matched to a gene: 10. This CDR3 spans 16 amino acids. Per the germline V gene, CDR1 is MDHEN and CDR2 is SYDVKM. This CDR3 reads CASSFLQRELFNEQFF. CDR3 in DNA: TGTGCCAGCAGTTTTCTCCAGCGGGAGTTGTTCAATGAGCAGTTCTTC. Combining the CDR3 with reference TRBV28 and TRBJ2-1 gives the whole variable domain DVKVTQSSRYLVKRTGEKVFLECVQDMDHENMFWYRQDPGLGLRLIYFSYDVKMKEKGDIPEGYSVSREKKERFSLILESASTNQTSMYLCASSFLQRELFNEQFFGPGTRLTVL.

The chain uses TRBV27 and TRBJ2-7, with TRBD1 matching over 9 bases. Germline V gives CDR1 MNHEY, CDR2 SMNVEV (reference sequence). The CDR3 length is 13 residues. Germline trimming cut 5 bases from V and 4 bases from J; bases unmatched to any gene: 3. The CDR3 region has the DNA TGTGCCAGCAGTCCCGGGACAGGGTACGAGCAGTACTTC. It translates to CASSPGTGYEQYF.

The V call is TRBV7-8, the J call TRBJ2-2, with 12 bases lining up with TRBD2. Germline loops: CDR1 SGHVS, CDR2 FQNEAQ. Trimming removed 5 bases from V and 3 bases from J; junction bases left unmatched: 10. The CDR3 has 18 residues. The CDR3, as DNA: TGTGCCAGCAGCGGCCGTGGTGGACTAGCGGGATACACCGGGGAGCTGTTTTTT. Translated, it gives CASSGRGGLAGYTGELFF.

This clone was detected a few times. The CDR3 DNA reads as TGTGCCAGCAGTTTATCCCTAGCGGGATGGGATGAGCAGTTCTTC. Translating gives CASSLSLAGWDEQFF. The chain has TRBV28 and TRBJ2-1; 9 bases are a match to TRBD2. J lost 8 bases, V lost 1 base, and 6 bases had no gene match. Germline assignment: CDR1 MDHEN and CDR2 SYDVKM. There are 15 residues in the CDR3.